This T cell receptor beta chain emerged from a study of blood T cell repertoires in COVID-19. Turning to the study itself: The United States, Italy and Spain provided the acute and convalescent COVID-19 samples. T cells, B-cell-depleted T cells, or PBMCs supplied cDNA or gDNA.

V lost 6 bases and J lost 2; bases outside the gene matches: 3. The CDR3 has 14 amino acids. Germline V CDR1 and CDR2: MGHDK, SYGVNS. Per the original data handling: The assay estimated nucleated cells by amplifying reference gene primers. Assay: immunoSEQ multiplex PCR; the TCRdb copy retains only in-frame clones and omits some. The DNA was the basis for D and trimming; V, J and clone size are from that table. This table holds 200,000 or so clones, 65% to 90% found once. This clone was seen only once. This TCR derives from a human donor in a cohort sampled during active COVID-19. The sample consisted of peripheral blood. The chain recombines TRBV25-1 with TRBJ2-5; 10 bases are shared with TRBD1. The CDR3: CASRSGQGQETQYF. CDR3 DNA sequence: TGTGCCAGCAGATCGGGACAGGGGCAAGAGACCCAGTACTTC.